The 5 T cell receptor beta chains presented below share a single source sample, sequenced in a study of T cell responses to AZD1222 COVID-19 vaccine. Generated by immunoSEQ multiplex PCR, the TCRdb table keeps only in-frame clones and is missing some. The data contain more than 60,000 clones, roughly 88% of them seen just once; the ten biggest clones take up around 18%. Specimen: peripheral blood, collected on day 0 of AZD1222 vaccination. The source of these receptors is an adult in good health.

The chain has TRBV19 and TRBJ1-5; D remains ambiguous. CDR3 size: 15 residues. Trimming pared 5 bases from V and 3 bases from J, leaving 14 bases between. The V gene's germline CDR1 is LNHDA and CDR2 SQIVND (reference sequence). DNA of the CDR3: TGTGCCAGTAGTCGGCAGGCCCACTTCAATCAGCCCCAGCATTTT. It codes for CASSRQAHFNQPQHF.

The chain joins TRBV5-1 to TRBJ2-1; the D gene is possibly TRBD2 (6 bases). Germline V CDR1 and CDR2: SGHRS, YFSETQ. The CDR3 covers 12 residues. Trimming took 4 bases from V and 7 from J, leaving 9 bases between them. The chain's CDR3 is CASSALANEQFF. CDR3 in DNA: TGCGCCAGCAGCGCCCTAGCGAATGAGCAGTTCTTC.

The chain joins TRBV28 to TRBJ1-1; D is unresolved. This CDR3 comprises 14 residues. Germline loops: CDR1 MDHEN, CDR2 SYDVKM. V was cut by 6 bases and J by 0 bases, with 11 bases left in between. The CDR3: CASRASTLNTEAFF. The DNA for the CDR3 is TGTGCCAGCAGAGCCTCGACGCTGAACACTGAAGCTTTCTTT.

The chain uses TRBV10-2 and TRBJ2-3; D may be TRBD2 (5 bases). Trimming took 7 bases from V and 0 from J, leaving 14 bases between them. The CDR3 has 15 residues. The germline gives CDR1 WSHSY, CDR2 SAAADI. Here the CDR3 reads CASMRAAESTDTQYF. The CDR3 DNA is TGCGCCAGCATGAGGGCAGCGGAAAGCACAGATACGCAGTATTTT.

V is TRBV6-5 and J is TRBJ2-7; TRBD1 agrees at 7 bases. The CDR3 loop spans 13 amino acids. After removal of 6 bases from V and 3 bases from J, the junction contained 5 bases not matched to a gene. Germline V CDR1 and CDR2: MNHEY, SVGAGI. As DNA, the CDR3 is TGTGCCAGCAGGAGAAGACAGGGCTACGAGCAGTACTTC. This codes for CASRRRQGYEQYF.